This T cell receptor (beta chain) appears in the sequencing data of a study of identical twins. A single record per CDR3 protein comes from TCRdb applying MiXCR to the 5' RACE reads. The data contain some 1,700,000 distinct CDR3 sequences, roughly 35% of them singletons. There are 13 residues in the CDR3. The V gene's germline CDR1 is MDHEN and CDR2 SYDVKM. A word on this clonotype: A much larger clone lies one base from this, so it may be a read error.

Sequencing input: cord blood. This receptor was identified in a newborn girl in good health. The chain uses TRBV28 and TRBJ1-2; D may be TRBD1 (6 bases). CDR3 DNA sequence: TGTGCCAGCAGTCCTCCGGGACAATATGGCCACACCTTC. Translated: CASSPPGQYGHTF.